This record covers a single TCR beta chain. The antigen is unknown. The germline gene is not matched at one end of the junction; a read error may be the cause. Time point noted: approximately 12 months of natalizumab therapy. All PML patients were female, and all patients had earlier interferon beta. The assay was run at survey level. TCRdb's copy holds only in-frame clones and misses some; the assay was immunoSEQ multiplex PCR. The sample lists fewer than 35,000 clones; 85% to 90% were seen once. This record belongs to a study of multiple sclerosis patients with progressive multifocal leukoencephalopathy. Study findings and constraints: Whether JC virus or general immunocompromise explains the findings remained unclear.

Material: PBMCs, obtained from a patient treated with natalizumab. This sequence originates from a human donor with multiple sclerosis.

The CDR3 is CASSERAPNQLQHF. The CDR3 region has the DNA TGTGCCAGCAGTGAAAGAGCCCCCAATCAGCTCCAGCATTTT. The chain couples TRBV6-1 to TRBJ1-5; D ambiguous. The CDR3 is made up of 14 amino acids. CDR1 and CDR2 (germline): MNHNS, SASEGT.